Sequencing of this T cell receptor beta chain was carried out in a study of T cell responses to AZD1222 COVID-19 vaccine. Study overall: Second-dose intervals of approximately 4 or approximately 12 weeks were pooled. Whole-study findings and limits: The breadth and depth of Spike-specific TCRs increased once two AZD1222 doses had been given. Donors skewed white British and female; clonal diversity was possibly underestimated. Repertoires were obtained solely post-peak T cell response.

Trimming took 4 bases from V and 4 from J; bases not matched to a gene: 9. The CDR3 extends over 16 amino acids. Germline V gene lookup returns CDR1 SGDLS and CDR2 YYNGEE. On this clone: Antigen unknown.

Sequencing was performed with immunoSEQ multiplex PCR; in TCRdb, only in-frame clones are kept and a portion is missing. The table records 90,000 to 120,000 clones, around nine tenths of them present only once. This clonotype originated in an adult in good health. Specimen: peripheral blood, collected on day 0 of AZD1222 vaccination. The chain uses TRBV9 and TRBJ2-2; the match to TRBD1 covers 8 bases. CDR3 coding DNA: TGTGCCAGCAGCCAACGAACCACAGGGGGCACCGGGGAGCTGTTTTTT. As protein: CASSQRTTGGTGELFF.